Shown below are 31 T cell receptor beta chains from a single sample sequenced in a study of OX40 agonist ivuxolimab in advanced cancers. TCRdb's copy holds only in-frame clones and misses some; the assay was immunoSEQ multiplex PCR. The sample shows roughly 63,000 clones, roughly 87% of them seen only once. This specimen consisted of CD4+ or CD8+ T cells sorted from blood, obtained in a trial of the OX40 agonist ivuxolimab. Receptors were obtained from an adult with an advanced solid tumor such as melanoma, head and neck, liver or kidney cancer.

Only a few counts were recorded for this clone. The rearrangement uses TRBV9 and TRBJ2-1; unclear D gene. The germline CDR1 and CDR2 sequences are SGDLS and YYNGEE. V lost 0 bases and J lost 6, with 4 bases in between. The CDR3 contains 12 residues. The CDR3 here is CASSVGSNEQFF. CDR3 nucleotide sequence: TGTGCCAGCAGCGTAGGAAGCAATGAGCAGTTCTTC.

By its share, this clone is medium-sized (0.01 to 0.1%). The chain's CDR3 is CASSLGGGTEAFF. DNA of the CDR3: TGTGCCAGCAGCCTAGGTGGTGGCACTGAAGCTTTCTTT. The rearrangement uses TRBV5-8 and TRBJ1-1; unclear D gene. Germline values: CDR1 SGHTS, CDR2 YDEGEE. The CDR3 is 13 amino acids. The V and J ends lost 4 bases and 4 bases respectively, with 11 bases between them.

The rearrangement joins TRBV9 to TRBJ2-3, with unresolved D. This CDR3 contains 11 residues. The germline V gene has CDR1 SGDLS and CDR2 YYNGEE. Trimming left V 3 bases short and J 4 bases short, with 3 bases between. The CDR3: CASSAADTQYF. CDR3 coding DNA: TGTGCCAGCAGCGCAGCAGATACGCAGTATTTT.

This chain connects TRBV14 to TRBJ2-1; D is unresolved. The length of the CDR3 is 13 residues. Per germline, CDR1 SGHDN and CDR2 FVKESK. V gave up 1 base and J gave up 10 bases, with 11 bases separating them. The CDR3 nucleotides read TGTGCCAGCAGCCAAGGGGGTAGTGGCGAGCAGTTCTTC. This translates into CASSQGGSGEQFF.

This rearrangement joins TRBV10-3 to TRBJ1-6; no clear D gene. Germline loops: CDR1 ENHRY, CDR2 SYGVKD. This CDR3 has 16 residues. Trimming cost V 0 bases and J 0 bases, with 6 bases left between them. The CDR3, as DNA: TGTGCCATCAGTGAGTCGGGAGGCTCCTATAATTCACCCCTCCACTTT. Protein: CAISESGGSYNSPLHF.

The chain couples TRBV5-1 to TRBJ2-1; 7 nucleotides line up with TRBD1. V dropped 3 bases and J dropped 4; count of bases not matched to a gene: 7. The germline V gene encodes CDR1 SGHRS and CDR2 YFSETQ. The CDR3 is 15 amino acids. CDR3 amino acids: CASSWDSPVYNEQFF. The CDR3 DNA is TGCGCCAGCAGCTGGGACAGTCCCGTATACAATGAGCAGTTCTTC.

The chain has TRBV6-1 and TRBJ2-1; possibly TRBD2 for D (5 bases). Trimming cost V 2 bases and J 7 bases, with 12 bases left between them. Per germline, CDR1 MNHNS and CDR2 SASEGT. This CDR3 comprises 14 residues. CDR3: CASSEPGGGNEQFF. The CDR3, as DNA: TGTGCCAGCAGTGAACCCGGCGGCGGGAATGAGCAGTTCTTC.

The chain joins TRBV11-2 to TRBJ2-6; the D call may be TRBD1 or TRBD2 (5 bases each). In germline, CDR1 is SGHAT, CDR2 FQNNGV. V lost 0 bases and J 10 bases, leaving 10 bases between the germline ends. CDR3 length: 14 residues. CDR3: CASSLEFGTNVLTF. Written as DNA, the CDR3 is TGTGCCAGCAGCTTAGAATTTGGGACGAACGTCCTGACTTTC.

The chain has TRBV27 and TRBJ1-1, with D maybe TRBD1 (6 bases). Deletions cut 0 bases from V and 4 bases from J, with 9 bases between. Per the germline V gene, CDR1 is MNHEY and CDR2 is SMNVEV (reference sequence). The CDR3 length is 14 residues. CDR3 coding DNA: TGTGCCAGCAGTTTATCTCAGGGGATCACTGAAGCTTTCTTT. This encodes CASSLSQGITEAFF.

V usage is TRBV7-8 and J usage is TRBJ2-3, with TRBD2 identical over 9 bases. The CDR3 runs to 17 residues. The germline V gene encodes CDR1 SGHVS and CDR2 FQNEAQ. V shed 0 bases, J shed 5 bases, and the junction held 9 bases outside the gene matches. CDR3 region: CASSLAPLAGGEDTQYF. The CDR3 nucleotides read TGTGCCAGCAGCTTAGCGCCCCTGGCGGGGGGGGAAGATACGCAGTATTTT.

This sequence joins TRBV7-9 and TRBJ2-2; D not certain. This CDR3 contains 11 residues. V lost 5 bases and J lost 7, with 5 bases in between. The V gene's germline CDR1 is SEHNR and CDR2 FQNEAQ (reference sequence). CDR3 nucleotide sequence: TGTGCCAGCAGCAAGGACGGGGAGCTGTTTTTT. The encoded protein is CASSKDGELFF.

The chain uses TRBV13 and TRBJ1-1; perhaps TRBD1 as D (6 bases). V was clipped by 0 bases and J by 4 bases, with 9 bases between them. The CDR3 loop spans 14 amino acids. Germline CDR1 PRHDT, CDR2 FYEKMQ (reference sequence). The CDR3 nucleotides read TGTGCCAGCAGCTTAGGGCAGGGGACCACTGAAGCTTTCTTT. The encoded protein is CASSLGQGTTEAFF.

The V call is TRBV5-5, the J call TRBJ2-7; D perhaps matches TRBD1 (6 bases). Looked up from germline, CDR1 is SGHKS and CDR2 is YYEKEE (reference sequence). The CDR3 sequence is 12 residues long. V was pared by 2 bases and J by 6 bases, with 9 bases between. In nucleotides, the CDR3 is TGTGCCAGCAGCTTTACAGGGCTCGAGCAGTACTTC. Amino acids: CASSFTGLEQYF. The complete variable domain, with remaining parts taken from reference TRBV5-5 and TRBJ2-7, reads DAGVTQSPTHLIKTRGQQVTLRCSPISGHKSVSWYQQVLGQGPQFIFQYYEKEERGRGNFPDRFSARQFPNYSSELNVNALLLGDSALYLCASSFTGLEQYFGPGTRLTVT.

The chain couples TRBV2 to TRBJ2-3, with 10 bases identical to TRBD1. This CDR3 is 17 amino acids long. Per the germline V gene, CDR1 is SNHLY and CDR2 is FYNNEI. Germline trimming cut 8 bases from V and 0 bases from J; bases unmatched to any gene: 11. As DNA, the CDR3 is TGTGCCAGCCCGTCCGGGACAGGGGACGGGAGCACAGATACGCAGTATTTT. Amino acid sequence: CASPSGTGDGSTDTQYF.

This rearrangement joins TRBV27 to TRBJ1-5; D might be TRBD1 (5 bases). The germline gives CDR1 MNHEY, CDR2 SMNVEV (reference sequence). Trimming took 2 bases from V and 7 from J, leaving 9 bases between them. This CDR3 has 13 residues. The DNA of the CDR3 is TGTGCCAGCAGTTTACAGGGTGTACAGCCCCAGCATTTT. It yields the protein CASSLQGVQPQHF.

The rearrangement uses TRBV19 and TRBJ2-1; 12 bases fit TRBD2. This CDR3 spans 17 amino acids. The ends lost 3 bases at V and 3 bases at J; junction bases unmatched: 6. Germline V gene data show CDR1 as LNHDA and CDR2 as SQIVND (reference sequence). CDR3: CASSIMGLAGGYNEQFF. CDR3 bases: TGTGCCAGTAGTATCATGGGACTAGCGGGCGGCTACAATGAGCAGTTCTTC.

The V call is TRBV2, the J call TRBJ2-3; D call uncertain. CDR1 and CDR2 (germline): SNHLY, FYNNEI. Between the trimmed V and J ends, which lost 7 bases and 0 bases, there was a span of 11 bases. The CDR3 consists of 14 residues. The CDR3 region is CASMRWASTDTQYF. Written as DNA, the CDR3 is TGTGCCAGCATGAGGTGGGCGAGCACAGATACGCAGTATTTT.

The chain uses TRBV27 and TRBJ1-5; 7 positions match TRBD1. Germline trimming cut 5 bases from V and 7 bases from J; bases unmatched to any gene: 2. This CDR3 region has 12 residues. Germline CDR1 MNHEY, CDR2 SMNVEV (reference sequence). This CDR3 is CASSPTGQPQHF. In DNA, the CDR3 is TGTGCCAGCAGTCCGACAGGGCAGCCCCAGCATTTT.

This clone was counted between two and nine times. J is TRBJ1-2 and V is TRBV19; D ambiguous. The germline CDR1 and CDR2 sequences are LNHDA and SQIVND (reference sequence). V lost 6 bases, J lost 6 bases, and 17 bases lay in between. The CDR3 is made up of 14 amino acids. CDR3 residues: CASSHQVSTHGYTF. Written as DNA, the CDR3 is TGTGCCAGTAGCCACCAGGTTTCGACCCATGGCTACACCTTC.

V is TRBV2 and J is TRBJ1-2; D ambiguous. Germline CDR1 SNHLY, CDR2 FYNNEI. V lost 2 bases, J lost 2 bases, and 0 bases lay in between. The CDR3 contains 11 residues. The CDR3 here is CASSENYGYTF. In nucleotides, the CDR3 is TGTGCCAGCAGTGAAAACTATGGCTACACCTTC.

The rearrangement links TRBV13 to TRBJ2-2; D not certain. Looked up from germline, CDR1 is PRHDT and CDR2 is FYEKMQ (reference sequence). V lost 8 bases and J lost 6, with 13 bases in between. The CDR3 has 13 residues. The CDR3 bases are TGTGCCAGCTCGGGTCAATCGTCCGGGGAGCTGTTTTTT. Translated, it gives CASSGQSSGELFF. Full variable domain (missing parts from reference TRBV13 and TRBJ2-2): AAGVIQSPRHLIKEKRETATLKCYPIPRHDTVYWYQQGPGQDPQFLISFYEKMQSDKGSIPDRFSAQQFSDYHSELNMSSLELGDSALYFCASSGQSSGELFFGEGSRLTVL.

The CDR3 spells CASSLGVGSYEQYF. In nucleotides, the CDR3 is TGTGCCAGCAGCTTAGGGGTAGGATCCTACGAGCAGTACTTC. The chain links TRBV7-3 to TRBJ2-7; D unresolved. Germline CDR1 and CDR2: SGHTA and FQGTGA. This CDR3 spans 14 amino acids. Deletions cut 2 bases from V and 1 base from J, with 9 bases between. The whole variable domain, remainder taken from reference TRBV7-3 and TRBJ2-7, is GAGVSQTPSNKVTEKGKYVELRCDPISGHTALYWYRQSLGQGPEFLIYFQGTGAADDSGLPNDRFFAVRPEGSVSTLKIQRTERGDSAVYLCASSLGVGSYEQYFGPGTRLTVT.

The chain couples TRBV7-9 to TRBJ2-3; TRBD2 aligns across 12 bases. J gave up 3 bases and V 6 bases, and 7 bases lay outside the gene matches. Germline V gene sequence: CDR1 SEHNR, CDR2 FQNEAQ (reference sequence). This CDR3 region has 16 residues. CDR3 loop: CASRIEGLAGTDTQYF. CDR3 sequence (DNA): TGTGCCAGCAGGATAGAAGGACTAGCGGGAACAGATACGCAGTATTTT.

The sample holds one count of this clone. The rearrangement uses TRBV9 and TRBJ2-1; 10 bases agree with TRBD2. The V and J ends lost 0 bases and 8 bases, in that order; junction bases with no gene match: 5. The CDR3 has 15 amino acids. Germline assignment: CDR1 SGDLS and CDR2 YYNGEE. In DNA, the CDR3 is TGTGCCAGCAGCGTAGATTCTAGCGGGAGCGATGAGCAGTTCTTC. Translating gives CASSVDSSGSDEQFF.

This chain links TRBV9 with TRBJ1-1; D gene ambiguous. Trimming cost V 0 bases and J 2 bases, with 11 bases left between them. Germline loops: CDR1 SGDLS, CDR2 YYNGEE. The CDR3 has 15 residues. The CDR3 region is CASSVDVRRNTEAFF. CDR3 bases: TGTGCCAGCAGCGTAGATGTGAGGCGAAACACTGAAGCTTTCTTT.

This rearrangement joins TRBV6-1 to TRBJ1-1; no clear D gene. The germline gives CDR1 MNHNS, CDR2 SASEGT. The germline V and J ends were trimmed by 4 bases and 8 bases, with 14 bases remaining between them. The CDR3 length is 13 residues. CDR3 amino acids: CASSVLPLDEAFF. The CDR3 coding sequence is TGTGCCAGCAGTGTCCTCCCGTTAGACGAAGCTTTCTTT.

V and J are TRBV9 and TRBJ2-1, with 16 bases lining up with TRBD2. This CDR3 has 19 residues. Losses at the gene ends were 3 bases for V and 6 bases for J; bases not matched to a gene: 12. Germline V gene data show CDR1 as SGDLS and CDR2 as YYNGEE. The CDR3, as DNA: TGTGCCAGCAGCGCAGTCACCGGGACTAGCGGGGGGGCCTTCAATGAGCAGTTCTTC. This codes for CASSAVTGTSGGAFNEQFF.

The rearrangement links TRBV11-1 to TRBJ2-6, with 8 nucleotides matching TRBD1. Germline trimming cut 5 bases from V and 0 bases from J; bases unmatched to any gene: 3. The CDR3 totals 16 residues. The germline V gene has CDR1 SGHAT and CDR2 FQDESV (reference sequence). Here the CDR3 DNA reads TGTGCCAGCAGCCCAACAGGGGGCTCTGGGGCCAACGTCCTGACTTTC. This encodes CASSPTGGSGANVLTF.

V is TRBV7-9 and J is TRBJ1-1; TRBD1 aligns across 8 bases. This CDR3 spans 15 amino acids. Trimming cost V 4 bases and J 1 base; bases outside gene matches: 5. Germline CDR1 is SEHNR and CDR2 is FQNEAQ (reference sequence). CDR3 in amino acids: CASSSVGQGNTEAFF. The CDR3, as DNA: TGTGCCAGCAGCTCAGTTGGACAGGGGAACACTGAAGCTTTCTTT.

The chain combines TRBV27 with TRBJ2-6; 7 nucleotides agree with TRBD1. CDR1 is MNHEY, CDR2 SMNVEV, per germline (reference sequence). CDR3 length: 15 residues. With V trimmed by 5 bases and J by 1 base, 2 bases remained unmatched. CDR3 sequence (DNA): TGTGCCAGCAGTAACAGGGGTTCTGGGGCCAACGTCCTGACTTTC. Its protein is CASSNRGSGANVLTF.

This rearrangement joins TRBV4-1 to TRBJ1-2, with D possibly TRBD1 on 6 matching bases. The CDR3 sequence is 14 residues long. V was pared by 3 bases and J by 4 bases, with 12 bases between. In germline, CDR1 is MGHRA, CDR2 YSYEKL. In DNA, the CDR3 is TGCGCCAGCAGCCACCCTCAGGGGAGCTATGGCTACACCTTC. This codes for CASSHPQGSYGYTF.